The 26 T cell receptor beta chains in this list originate from one sample, sequenced in a study of a mutant IDH1 vaccine in newly diagnosed glioma. Their antigens remain unidentified. Sample time point: week 47, end of study. The vaccine gave 300 ug of a 20-mer mutant IDH1 peptide subcutaneously per dose. Clones were read by immunoSEQ multiplex PCR, and TCRdb kept only the in-frame ones, dropping some. This table holds tens of thousands of clones, 70% to 85% found once. The source was PBMCs, collected from a glioma patient whose treatment included an IDH1 peptide vaccine. The receptors originated from a woman aged 40 to 49 with glioma. Some clones in this sample may be carry-over from other donors' samples.

The chain combines TRBV5-6 with TRBJ1-2, with D hard to call. CDR3 size: 14 residues. CDR1 SGHDT and CDR2 YYEEEE come from the germline V gene. Between the trimmed V and J ends, which lost 2 bases and 2 bases, there was a span of 10 bases. CDR3 bases: TGTGCCAGCAGCTTAGTTTCAGAAAACTATGGCTACACCTTC. It yields the protein CASSLVSENYGYTF.

The V gene is TRBV4-2, the J gene TRBJ1-5; TRBD1 matches 9 bases. Looked up from germline, CDR1 is LGHNA and CDR2 is YNFKEQ. Unmatched junction bases numbered 15, after V lost 0 bases and J lost 6 bases. The CDR3 totals 19 residues. CDR3 protein: CASSQDPQARTGEGQPQHF. CDR3 nucleotide sequence: TGTGCCAGCAGCCAAGATCCCCAAGCTAGGACAGGGGAAGGTCAGCCCCAGCATTTT.

This chain connects TRBV27 to TRBJ1-5; D is perhaps TRBD1 (5 bases). Germline lookup yields CDR1 MNHEY and CDR2 SMNVEV (reference sequence). Trimming removed 7 bases from V and 5 bases from J, with 12 bases in between. The CDR3 consists of 13 residues. The CDR3 here is CASKSDIYQPQHF. In DNA form, the CDR3 reads TGTGCCAGCAAATCGGACATCTATCAGCCCCAGCATTTT.

This chain joins TRBV5-5 and TRBJ1-4, with unresolved D. V lost 1 base to trimming and J lost 5 bases, with 12 bases between them. The CDR3 contains 15 residues. Germline CDR1 is SGHKS and CDR2 is YYEKEE (reference sequence). This CDR3 reads CASSLHSRENEKLFF. In nucleotides, the CDR3 is TGTGCCAGCAGCTTGCACAGCCGGGAAAATGAAAAACTGTTTTTT.

This rearrangement joins TRBV2 to TRBJ2-3, with 7 bases lining up with TRBD1. There are 14 residues in the CDR3. V gave up 8 bases and J gave up 2 bases; unmatched junction bases: 7. Germline loops: CDR1 SNHLY, CDR2 FYNNEI. The CDR3 region is CASGGQWVTDTQYF. The DNA of the CDR3 is TGTGCCAGCGGGGGACAGTGGGTCACAGATACGCAGTATTTT.

This chain connects TRBV29-1 to TRBJ1-2, with D unclear. V dropped 5 bases and J dropped 8 bases, with 12 bases sitting between them. The CDR3 has 11 amino acids. Germline CDR1 and CDR2: SQVTM and ANQGSEA. This CDR3 reads CSVLIGVGYTF. For the CDR3, the DNA is TGCAGCGTTCTAATAGGTGTCGGCTACACCTTC.

The table lists this clone with a few counts. V usage is TRBV9 and J usage is TRBJ1-2, with 9 bases that match TRBD1. Germline CDR1 reads SGDLS; CDR2 reads YYNGEE. The V gene end was trimmed by 3 bases and the J gene end by 7 bases; junction bases not matched to a gene: 7. The CDR3 has 14 amino acids. The DNA for the CDR3 is TGTGCCAGCAGCGGGACAGGGGAATTAGCTGGCTACACCTTC. Protein: CASSGTGELAGYTF.

The rearrangement uses TRBV14 and TRBJ2-1; 12 bases are a match to TRBD1. V lost 6 bases to trimming and J lost 7 bases; unmatched junction nucleotides: 7. Germline assignment: CDR1 SGHDN and CDR2 FVKESK. This CDR3 region has 15 residues. The CDR3 reads CASSRMGQGANEQFF. The CDR3 coding sequence is TGTGCCAGCAGTCGCATGGGACAGGGGGCGAATGAGCAGTTCTTC. The entire variable domain, with the rest obtained from reference TRBV14 and TRBJ2-1, is as follows: EAGVTQFPSHSVIEKGQTVTLRCDPISGHDNLYWYRRVMGKEIKFLLHFVKESKQDESGMPNNRFLAERTGGTYSTLKVQPAELEDSGVYFCASSRMGQGANEQFFGPGTRLTVL.

The DNA for the CDR3 is TGTGCCAGCATGAACTACGAGCAGTACTTC. It yields the protein CASMNYEQYF. This chain links TRBV2 with TRBJ2-7; D ambiguous. The V end was cut by 7 bases, the J end by 3 bases, with 4 bases between. Germline-derived CDR1 and CDR2 are SNHLY and FYNNEI. CDR3 size: 10 residues.

This clone was counted only a few times. This chain links TRBV4-1 with TRBJ1-1, with D tentatively TRBD1 (5 bases). CDR1 MGHRA and CDR2 YSYEKL come from the germline V gene. The CDR3 spans 15 residues. Trimming left V 1 base short and J 2 bases short, with 11 bases between. CDR3 protein: CASSQGIRTNTEAFF. In DNA form, the CDR3 reads TGCGCCAGCAGCCAAGGTATTCGGACAAACACTGAAGCTTTCTTT.

The V and J genes are TRBV13 and TRBJ2-1, with a possible D match to TRBD1 (7 bases). V lost 7 bases to trimming and J lost 7 bases, with 23 bases between them. The CDR3 has 16 amino acids. The germline CDR1 and CDR2 sequences are PRHDT and FYEKMQ (reference sequence). CDR3 region: CASTQAGGGGGNEQFF. Written as DNA, the CDR3 is TGTGCCAGCACCCAGGCAGGAGGGGGCGGCGGGAATGAGCAGTTCTTC.

This clone has just a few counts. This chain uses TRBV13 with TRBJ1-1; 8 nucleotides agree with TRBD1. V shed 8 bases, J shed 5 bases, and the junction held 4 bases outside the gene matches. This CDR3 region has 12 residues. Germline CDR1 PRHDT, CDR2 FYEKMQ (reference sequence). The DNA of the CDR3 is TGTGCCAGCGGAGGACAGGGAACTGAAGCTTTCTTT. Protein: CASGGQGTEAFF.

The V and J genes are TRBV18 and TRBJ2-1; 10 nucleotides agree with TRBD2. Germline V gives CDR1 KGHSH, CDR2 LQKENI. With V trimmed by 4 bases and J by 4 bases, 4 bases remained unmatched. CDR3 length: 15 residues. In DNA, the CDR3 is TGTGCCAGCTCACAACTAGCGGGGCCTTACAATGAGCAGTTCTTC. Translated, it gives CASSQLAGPYNEQFF. Drawing the rest from reference TRBV18 and TRBJ2-1, the complete variable domain is NAGVMQNPRHLVRRRGQEARLRCSPMKGHSHVYWYRQLPEEGLKFMVYLQKENIIDESGMPKERFSAEFPKEGPSILRIQQVVRGDSAAYFCASSQLAGPYNEQFFGPGTRLTVL.

In its sample, this clone was seen once. This CDR3 is CASNPTVSNQPQHF. Written as DNA, the CDR3 is TGTGCCAGCAACCCGACGGTTAGCAATCAGCCCCAGCATTTT. The chain has TRBV6-1 and TRBJ1-5, with no clear D. CDR1 is MNHNS, CDR2 SASEGT, per germline. CDR3 length: 14 residues. The V end was cut by 7 bases, the J end by 0 bases, with 10 bases between.

The chain employs TRBV6-5 and TRBJ1-4, with D possibly TRBD1 on 5 matching bases. The CDR3 totals 14 residues. The V end lost 4 bases, the J end lost 6 bases, and 12 bases lay between the germline ends. The germline gives CDR1 MNHEY, CDR2 SVGAGI. Written as DNA, the CDR3 is TGTGCCAGCAGTTCGACAGCCAGGGATGAAAAACTGTTTTTT. Translation gives CASSSTARDEKLFF.

The chain is built from TRBV12-5 and TRBJ1-2; D is perhaps TRBD1 (5 bases). Per germline, CDR1 LGHNT and CDR2 FRNRAP. Trimming took 0 bases from V and 6 from J, leaving 11 bases between them. The CDR3 covers 14 residues. In DNA, the CDR3 is TGTGCTAGTGGTTTGGTGGGGGGACGGAATGGCTACACCTTC. Translated, it gives CASGLVGGRNGYTF.

J is TRBJ1-1 and V is TRBV6-5; perhaps TRBD1 as D (6 bases). Germline CDR1 reads MNHEY; CDR2 reads SVGAGI. V was cut by 6 bases and J by 12 bases, with 23 bases left in between. The CDR3 has 14 residues. The CDR3 nucleotides are TGTGCCAGCAGCCCCCCCCACAGGGCGGAGGGGCCTTTCTTT. Translating it yields CASSPPHRAEGPFF.

The chain links TRBV13 to TRBJ2-5; 13 bases line up with TRBD2. J gave up 5 bases and V 8 bases, and 20 bases lay outside the gene matches. In germline, CDR1 is PRHDT, CDR2 FYEKMQ (reference sequence). The length of the CDR3 is 19 residues. The CDR3 protein is CASPFGGLAGAASGETQYF. In nucleotides, the CDR3 is TGTGCCAGCCCCTTCGGTGGACTAGCGGGGGCCGCCTCGGGGGAGACCCAGTACTTC.

This chain links TRBV14 with TRBJ2-3; D perhaps matches TRBD2 (6 bases). The germline CDR1 and CDR2 sequences are SGHDN and FVKESK. The CDR3 sequence is 14 residues long. Trimming shortened V by 4 bases and J by 6 bases, and 14 bases separated the two germline ends. Here the CDR3 reads CASSPRRGVDTQYF. CDR3 nucleotides: TGTGCCAGCAGCCCAAGGCGGGGAGTGGATACGCAGTATTTT.

The gene calls are TRBV7-2 and TRBJ1-4, with a tentative D call TRBD1 (6 bases). The V end lost 6 bases, the J end lost 4 bases, and 9 bases lay between the germline ends. Germline lookup yields CDR1 SGHTA and CDR2 FQGNSA. This CDR3 has 13 amino acids. CDR3: CASSRGDNEKLFF. The CDR3, as DNA: TGTGCCAGCAGTAGGGGGGATAATGAAAAACTGTTTTTT.

This chain joins TRBV19 and TRBJ2-7; 7 nucleotides line up with TRBD1. This CDR3 has 12 amino acids. CDR1 and CDR2 from the germline V gene are LNHDA and SQIVND (reference sequence). Trimming removed 10 bases from V and 1 base from J; junction bases left unmatched: 4. The CDR3 nucleotides read TGTGCCACCCAGGGACAGTCCTACGAGCAGTACTTC. Translation gives CATQGQSYEQYF.

The chain joins TRBV5-4 to TRBJ2-5; perhaps TRBD2 as D (7 bases). Trimming took off 4 bases at V and 1 base at J, with 20 bases between the two ends. Germline CDR1 reads SGHNT; CDR2 reads YYREEE (reference sequence). This CDR3 has 17 amino acids. CDR3 in amino acids: CASSPRGGAAPQETQYF. In DNA, the CDR3 is TGTGCCAGCAGCCCCCGTGGGGGGGCTGCCCCCCAAGAGACCCAGTACTTC.

J is TRBJ2-7 and V is TRBV2, with a tentative D call TRBD1 (5 bases). Trimming removed 4 bases from V and 1 base from J, with 14 bases in between. The CDR3 is made up of 15 amino acids. Germline-derived CDR1 and CDR2 are SNHLY and FYNNEI. DNA of the CDR3: TGTGCCAGCAGTGGATGGGGCGCAGGTTCCTACGAGCAGTACTTC. It yields the protein CASSGWGAGSYEQYF.

V gene TRBV18 combines with J gene TRBJ1-5; tentatively, D is TRBD1 (5 bases). The V end was cut by 3 bases, the J end by 0 bases, with 12 bases between. The CDR3 loop spans 16 amino acids. The germline V gene has CDR1 KGHSH and CDR2 LQKENI. As DNA, the CDR3 is TGTGCCAGCTCACCGGCCAGGGTAGGTAGCAATCAGCCCCAGCATTTT. This gives the protein CASSPARVGSNQPQHF.

The rearrangement uses TRBV5-6 and TRBJ2-7; 7 nucleotides agree with TRBD2. The CDR3 extends over 17 amino acids. After removal of 0 bases from V and 3 bases from J, the junction contained 12 bases not matched to a gene. In germline, CDR1 is SGHDT, CDR2 YYEEEE. CDR3 residues: CASSLAPGGLRSYEQYF. For the CDR3, the DNA is TGTGCCAGCAGCTTGGCCCCCGGGGGACTACGGAGCTACGAGCAGTACTTC.

This clone showed up just a few times. The chain links TRBV7-6 to TRBJ2-7, with D unclear. V was pared by 2 bases and J by 2 bases, with 4 bases between. From germline, CDR1 is SGHVS and CDR2 FNYEAQ. The CDR3 totals 12 residues. DNA of the CDR3: TGTGCCAGCAGCTTATCCCCCTACGAGCAGTACTTC. It is translated as CASSLSPYEQYF.